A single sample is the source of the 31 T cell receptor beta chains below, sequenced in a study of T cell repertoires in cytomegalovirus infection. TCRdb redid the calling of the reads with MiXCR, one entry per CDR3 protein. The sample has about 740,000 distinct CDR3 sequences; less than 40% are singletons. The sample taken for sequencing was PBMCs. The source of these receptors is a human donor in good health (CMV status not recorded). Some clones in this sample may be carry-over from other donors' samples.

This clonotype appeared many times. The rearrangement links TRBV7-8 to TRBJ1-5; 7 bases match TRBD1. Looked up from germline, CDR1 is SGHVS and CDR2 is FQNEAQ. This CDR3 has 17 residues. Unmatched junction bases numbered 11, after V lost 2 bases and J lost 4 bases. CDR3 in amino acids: CASSLSLGTGANQPQHF. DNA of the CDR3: TGTGCCAGCAGCTTATCTCTAGGAACAGGGGCAAATCAGCCCCAGCATTTT.

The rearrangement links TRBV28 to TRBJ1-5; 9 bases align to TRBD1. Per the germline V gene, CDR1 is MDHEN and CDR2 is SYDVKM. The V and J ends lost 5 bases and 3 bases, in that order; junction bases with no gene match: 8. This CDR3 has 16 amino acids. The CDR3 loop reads CASSPPGQGPNQPQHF. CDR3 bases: TGTGCCAGCAGTCCGCCGGGACAGGGTCCCAATCAGCCCCAGCATTTT.

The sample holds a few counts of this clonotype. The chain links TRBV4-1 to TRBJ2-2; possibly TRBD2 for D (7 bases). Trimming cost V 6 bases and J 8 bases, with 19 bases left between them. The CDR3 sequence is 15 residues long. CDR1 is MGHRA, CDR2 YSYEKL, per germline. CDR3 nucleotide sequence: TGCGCCAGCAGTAGTTCGGGGGGCCGAAGGGGGGAGCTGTTTTTT. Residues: CASSSSGGRRGELFF.

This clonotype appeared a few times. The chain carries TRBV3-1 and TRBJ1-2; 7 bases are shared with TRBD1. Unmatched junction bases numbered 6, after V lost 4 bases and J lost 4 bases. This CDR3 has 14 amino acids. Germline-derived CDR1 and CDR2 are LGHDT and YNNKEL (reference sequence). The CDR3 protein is CASSLIEGAYGYTF. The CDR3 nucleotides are TGTGCCAGCAGCCTTATCGAGGGGGCCTATGGCTACACCTTC.

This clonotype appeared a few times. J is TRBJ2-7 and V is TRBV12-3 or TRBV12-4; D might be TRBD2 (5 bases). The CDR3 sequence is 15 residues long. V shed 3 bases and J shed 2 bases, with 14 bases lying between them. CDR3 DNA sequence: TGTGCCAGCAGTTTCCGCCGAGGGTACACCTACGAGCAGTACTTC. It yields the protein CASSFRRGYTYEQYF.

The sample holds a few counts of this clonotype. The chain's CDR3 is CSARTGLRANTEAFF. For the CDR3, the DNA is TGCAGTGCTCGAACAGGGCTTAGGGCGAACACTGAAGCTTTCTTT. The chain carries TRBV20-1 and TRBJ1-1, with a weak D call TRBD1 (6 bases). Trimming left V 5 bases short and J 1 base short, with 17 bases between. The germline CDR1 and CDR2 sequences are DFQATT and SNEGSKA (reference sequence). CDR3 size: 15 residues.

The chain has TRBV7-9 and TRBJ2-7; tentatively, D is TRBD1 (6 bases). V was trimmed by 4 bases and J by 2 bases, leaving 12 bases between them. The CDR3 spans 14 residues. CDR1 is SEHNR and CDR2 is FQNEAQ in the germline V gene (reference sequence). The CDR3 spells CASSSQGRPYEQYF. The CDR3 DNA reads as TGTGCCAGCAGCTCACAGGGTAGGCCCTACGAGCAGTACTTC.

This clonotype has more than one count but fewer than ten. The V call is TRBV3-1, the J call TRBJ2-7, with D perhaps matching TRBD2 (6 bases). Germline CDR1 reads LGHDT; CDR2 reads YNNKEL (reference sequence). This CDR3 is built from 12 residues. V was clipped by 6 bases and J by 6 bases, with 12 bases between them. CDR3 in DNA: TGTGCCAGCAGTCTCAAAGCGGGCGAGCAGTACTTC. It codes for CASSLKAGEQYF.

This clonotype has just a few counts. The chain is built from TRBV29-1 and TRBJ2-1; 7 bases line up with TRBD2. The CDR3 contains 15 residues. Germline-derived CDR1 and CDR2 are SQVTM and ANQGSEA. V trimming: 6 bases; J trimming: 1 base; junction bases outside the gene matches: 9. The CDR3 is CSVVRTSVSYNEQFF. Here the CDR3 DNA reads TGCAGCGTAGTGCGAACTAGCGTTTCCTACAATGAGCAGTTCTTC.

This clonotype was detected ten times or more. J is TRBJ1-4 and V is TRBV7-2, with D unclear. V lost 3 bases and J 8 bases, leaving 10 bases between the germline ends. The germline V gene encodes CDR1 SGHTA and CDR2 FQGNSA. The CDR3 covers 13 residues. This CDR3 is CASSFTGLEKLFF. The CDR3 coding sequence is TGTGCCAGCAGCTTTACGGGATTGGAAAAACTGTTTTTT.

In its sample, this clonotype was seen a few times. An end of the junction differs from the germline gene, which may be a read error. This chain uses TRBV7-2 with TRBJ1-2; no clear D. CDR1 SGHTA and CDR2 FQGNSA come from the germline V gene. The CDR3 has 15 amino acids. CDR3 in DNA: TGTGCCAGCACCTTAACCCCAGAGTCTCCTTCCGGCTACACCTTC. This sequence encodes CASTLTPESPSGYTF.

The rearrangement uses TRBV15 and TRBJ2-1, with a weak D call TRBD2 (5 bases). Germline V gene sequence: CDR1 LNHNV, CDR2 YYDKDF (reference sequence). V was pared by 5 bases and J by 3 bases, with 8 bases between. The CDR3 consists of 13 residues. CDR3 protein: CATSLGLYNEQFF. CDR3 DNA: TGTGCCACCAGCCTTGGACTCTACAATGAGCAGTTCTTC.

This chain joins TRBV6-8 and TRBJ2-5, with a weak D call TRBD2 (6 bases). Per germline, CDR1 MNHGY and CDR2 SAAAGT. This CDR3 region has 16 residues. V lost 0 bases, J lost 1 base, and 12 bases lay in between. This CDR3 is CASSYSEGEGQETQYF. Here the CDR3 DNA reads TGTGCCAGCAGTTACTCGGAGGGAGAGGGCCAAGAGACCCAGTACTTC.

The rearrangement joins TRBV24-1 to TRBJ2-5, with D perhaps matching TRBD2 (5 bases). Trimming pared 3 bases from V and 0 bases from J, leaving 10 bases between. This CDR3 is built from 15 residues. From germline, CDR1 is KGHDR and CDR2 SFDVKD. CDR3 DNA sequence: TGTGCCACCAGTGATCCAGCGGTATACCAAGAGACCCAGTACTTC. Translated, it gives CATSDPAVYQETQYF.

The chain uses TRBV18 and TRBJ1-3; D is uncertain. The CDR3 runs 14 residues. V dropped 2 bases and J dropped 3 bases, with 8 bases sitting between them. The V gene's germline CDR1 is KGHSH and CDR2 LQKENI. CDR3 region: CASSPSSGGNTIYF. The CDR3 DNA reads TGTGCCAGCTCACCATCCTCGGGTGGAAACACCATATATTTT.

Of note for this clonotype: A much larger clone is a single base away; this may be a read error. The chain's CDR3 is CTSSPDYEQFF. The CDR3 DNA reads TGTACCAGCAGCCCCGATTATGAGCAGTTCTTC. The V gene is TRBV7-8, the J gene TRBJ2-1, with no clear D. The V gene's germline CDR1 is SGHVS and CDR2 FQNEAQ. This CDR3 is 11 amino acids long.

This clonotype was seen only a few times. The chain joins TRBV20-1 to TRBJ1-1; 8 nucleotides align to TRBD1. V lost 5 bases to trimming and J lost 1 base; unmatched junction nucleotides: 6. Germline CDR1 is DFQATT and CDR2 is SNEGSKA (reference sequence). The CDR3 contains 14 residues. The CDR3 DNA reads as TGCAGTGCTTATCAGGGGGCCGCGAACACTGAAGCTTTCTTT. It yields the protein CSAYQGAANTEAFF.

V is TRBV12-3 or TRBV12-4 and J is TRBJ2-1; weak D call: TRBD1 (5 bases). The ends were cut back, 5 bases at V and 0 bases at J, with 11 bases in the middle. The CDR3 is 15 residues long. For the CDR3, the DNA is TGTGCCAGCAGTGGAACAGGTAGCTCCTACAATGAGCAGTTCTTC. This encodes CASSGTGSSYNEQFF.

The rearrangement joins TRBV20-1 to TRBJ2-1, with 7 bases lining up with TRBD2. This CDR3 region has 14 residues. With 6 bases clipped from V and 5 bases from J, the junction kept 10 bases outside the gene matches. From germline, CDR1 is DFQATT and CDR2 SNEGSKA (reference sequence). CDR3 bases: TGCAGTGCGCCCCCACTAGCGTTCAACAATGAGCAGTTCTTC. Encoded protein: CSAPPLAFNNEQFF.

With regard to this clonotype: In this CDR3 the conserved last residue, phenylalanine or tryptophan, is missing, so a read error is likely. CDR3: CSAFRYSGGQFL. The CDR3 DNA sequence: TGCAGTGCTTTCCGTTACTCCGGCGGGCAGTTCTTA. The chain employs TRBV20-1 and TRBJ2-1; D unclear. V was clipped by 5 bases and J by 12 bases, with 17 bases between them. Germline CDR1 DFQATT, CDR2 SNEGSKA (reference sequence). The CDR3 runs 12 residues.

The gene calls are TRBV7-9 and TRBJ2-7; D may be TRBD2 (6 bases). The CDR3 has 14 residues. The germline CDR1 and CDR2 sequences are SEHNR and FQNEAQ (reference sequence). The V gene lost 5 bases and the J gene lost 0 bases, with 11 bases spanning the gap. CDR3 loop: CASSISGFSYEQYF. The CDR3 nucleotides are TGTGCCAGCAGCATTAGCGGTTTCTCCTACGAGCAGTACTTC.

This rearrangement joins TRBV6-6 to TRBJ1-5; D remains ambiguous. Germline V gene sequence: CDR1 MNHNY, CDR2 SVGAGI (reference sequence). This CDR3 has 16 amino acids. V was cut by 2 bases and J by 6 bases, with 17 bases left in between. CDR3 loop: CASSYNRNRAIQPQHF. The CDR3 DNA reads TGTGCCAGCAGTTACAACAGAAATAGGGCCATTCAGCCCCAGCATTTT.

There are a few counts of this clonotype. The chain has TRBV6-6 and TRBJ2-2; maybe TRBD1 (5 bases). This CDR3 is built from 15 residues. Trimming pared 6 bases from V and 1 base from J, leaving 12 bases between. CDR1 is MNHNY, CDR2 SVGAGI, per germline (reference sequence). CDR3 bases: TGTGCCAGCAGCGACTTTCAGGGGAACACCGGGGAGCTGTTTTTT. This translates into CASSDFQGNTGELFF.

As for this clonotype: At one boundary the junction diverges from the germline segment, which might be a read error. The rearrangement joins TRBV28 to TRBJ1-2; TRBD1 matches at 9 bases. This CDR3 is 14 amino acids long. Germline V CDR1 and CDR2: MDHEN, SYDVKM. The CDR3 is CANSPVQGAGGYTF. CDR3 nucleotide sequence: TGTGCCAACAGTCCGGTACAGGGGGCCGGGGGCTACACCTTC.

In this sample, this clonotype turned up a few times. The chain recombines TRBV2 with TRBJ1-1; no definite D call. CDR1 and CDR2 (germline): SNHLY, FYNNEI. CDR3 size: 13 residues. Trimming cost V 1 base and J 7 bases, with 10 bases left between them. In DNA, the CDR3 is TGTGCCAGCAGTGAAGTAGTACAAGGTGAAGCTTTCTTT. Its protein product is CASSEVVQGEAFF.

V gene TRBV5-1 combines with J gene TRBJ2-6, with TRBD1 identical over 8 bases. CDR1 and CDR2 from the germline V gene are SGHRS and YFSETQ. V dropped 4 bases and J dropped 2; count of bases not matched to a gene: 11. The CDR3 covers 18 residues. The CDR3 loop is CASSATQGEHAGANVLTF. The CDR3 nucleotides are TGCGCCAGCAGCGCCACACAGGGGGAACATGCTGGGGCCAACGTCCTGACTTTC.

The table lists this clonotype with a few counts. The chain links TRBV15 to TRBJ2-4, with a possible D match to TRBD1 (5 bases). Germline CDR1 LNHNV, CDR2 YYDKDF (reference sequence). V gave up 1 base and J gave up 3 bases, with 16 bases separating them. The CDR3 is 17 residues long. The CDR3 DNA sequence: TGTGCCACCAGCAGAGTTAATTCAGGGTACGGCAAAAACATTCAGTACTTC. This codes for CATSRVNSGYGKNIQYF.

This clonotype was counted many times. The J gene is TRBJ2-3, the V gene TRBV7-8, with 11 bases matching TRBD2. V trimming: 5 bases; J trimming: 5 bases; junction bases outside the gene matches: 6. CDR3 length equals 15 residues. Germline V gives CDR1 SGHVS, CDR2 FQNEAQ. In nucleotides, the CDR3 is TGTGCCAGCAGCACTAGCGGGGGCGGTGGAGATACGCAGTATTTT. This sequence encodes CASSTSGGGGDTQYF.

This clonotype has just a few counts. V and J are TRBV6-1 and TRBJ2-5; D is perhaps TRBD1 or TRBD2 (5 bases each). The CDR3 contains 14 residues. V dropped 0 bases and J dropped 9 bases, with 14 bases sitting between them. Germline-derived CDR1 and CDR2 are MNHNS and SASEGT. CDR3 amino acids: CASSEAGPRKAQYF. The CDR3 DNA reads TGTGCCAGCAGTGAAGCGGGACCCCGTAAGGCCCAGTACTTC.

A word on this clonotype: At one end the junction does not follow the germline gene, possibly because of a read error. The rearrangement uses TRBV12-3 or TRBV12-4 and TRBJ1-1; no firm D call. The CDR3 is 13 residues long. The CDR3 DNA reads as TGTGCCAGCAGTTTCCGGGTGAACACTGAAGCTTTATTT. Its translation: CASSFRVNTEALF.

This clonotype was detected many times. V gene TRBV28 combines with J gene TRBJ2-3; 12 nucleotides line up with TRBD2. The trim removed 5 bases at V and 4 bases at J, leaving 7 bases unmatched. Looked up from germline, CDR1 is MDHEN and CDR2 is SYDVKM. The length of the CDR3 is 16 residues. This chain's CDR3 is CASSALLAGGPDTQYF. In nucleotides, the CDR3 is TGTGCCAGCAGTGCCTTACTAGCGGGGGGCCCAGATACGCAGTATTTT.